This entry concerns a single TCR beta chain. This clonotype occurred many times. Its target antigen remains unknown. Base qualities are not recorded, but no much larger clone differs from it by a single base. This sample is part of a study of T cell repertoires in cytomegalovirus infection (dated by TCRdb to the late 2010s). For the wider study: Because public TCR beta signatures pointed to carriage of CMV infection together with the matching HLA type, the HLA type of each donor mattered for the analysis. Broader findings and caveats from the paper: Carriers of CMV infection plus the relevant HLA type were discriminated by the cumulative frequency of public TCR beta family members in the study cohort and in an independent 352-donor cohort. The ex vivo response was dominated by HLA-C-restricted CMV-specific TCR beta clonotypes, and the single most frequent clonotype in two of eight donors was supplied by these HLA-C-restricted clonotypes.

These reads were obtained on an Illumina HiSeq 1500. Clones were called with MiXCR by TCRdb after fastp trimmed the public reads at Q25, and only in-frame beta chains were retained. Every distinct CDR3 protein forms one entry, paired with its most common genes and DNA. The table for this sample lists almost 550,000 distinct CDR3 sequences; approximately 15% of them were counted only once. Together, the top ten hold more than 20% of the sample. CDR1 MNHEY and CDR2 SMNVEV were looked up in the germline V gene (reference sequence). The cysteine opens and the phenylalanine closes a CDR3 of 15 amino acids. Only the CDR3 DNA is retained, 45 bases long and in frame from the first base. Germline trimming amounts to 5 bases on V and 1 base on J, with 3 as the count of junction bases outside the gene matches.

The rearrangement joined TRBV27 to TRBJ2-5; 11 nucleotides in the junction match TRBD1. Sample: CD8+ T cells from PBMCs. This clonotype was sampled from a human donor in good health (CMV status not recorded). Some clones in this sample may be carry-over from other donors' samples. The nucleotide sequence reads TGTGCCAGCAGTGGACAGGGGGCCCCCCAAGAGACCCAGTACTTC. Its protein product is CASSGQGAPQETQYF.